This TCR beta chain was identified during a study of early T cells in non-severe SARS-CoV-2 infection. At the level of the study: With bulk RNA from unsorted whole blood as input, sequencing yielded unpaired chains.

Notes on this clonotype: Its antigen is unidentified.

CDR1 and CDR2 from the germline V gene are DFQATT and SNEGSKA (reference sequence). Trimming left V 5 bases short and J 5 bases short, with 13 bases between. The CDR3 totals 13 residues. Study-wide results and limits: A preference for anti-spike CD8 responses marked VDJdb matching, which missed private and CD4 specificities.

Unique molecular identifier tags were affixed to discrete cDNA molecules. Each CDR3 protein gets one entry after TCRdb re-called the 5' RACE reads with MiXCR. This table holds about 80,000 distinct CDR3 sequences, around 10% found once. The origin of this receptor is an adult who was a healthcare worker with PCR-confirmed SARS-CoV-2 infection or an uninfected control (not recorded which). The rearrangement links TRBV20-1 to TRBJ2-1, with D maybe TRBD2 (6 bases). The sequencing input was whole blood. In DNA, the CDR3 is TGCAGTGCTGGGCAGGGACTGAACAATGAGCAGTTCTTC. It encodes CSAGQGLNNEQFF.